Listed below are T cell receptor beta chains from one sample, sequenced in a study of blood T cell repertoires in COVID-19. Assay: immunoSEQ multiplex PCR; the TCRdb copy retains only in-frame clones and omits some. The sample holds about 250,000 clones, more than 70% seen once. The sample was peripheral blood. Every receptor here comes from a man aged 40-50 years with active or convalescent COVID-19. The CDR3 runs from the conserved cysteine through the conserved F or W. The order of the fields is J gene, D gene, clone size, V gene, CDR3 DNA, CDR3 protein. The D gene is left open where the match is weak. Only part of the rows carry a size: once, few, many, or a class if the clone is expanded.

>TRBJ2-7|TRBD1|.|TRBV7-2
TGTGCCAGCAGCCCACCCACAGGGGGTCTCCACGAGCAGTACTTC
CASSPPTGGLHEQYF
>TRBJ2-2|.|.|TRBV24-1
TGTGCCTCCTCAAGGGGAATAAGCACCGGGGAGCTGTTTTTT
CASSRGISTGELFF
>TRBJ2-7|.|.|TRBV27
TGTGCCAGCAGTTCCTCATTGGACTTTCCCTACGAGCAGTACTTC
CASSSSLDFPYEQYF
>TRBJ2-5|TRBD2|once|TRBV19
TGTGCCAGTGGTAGGACTAGCCTCGAAGAGACCCAGTACTTC
CASGRTSLEETQYF
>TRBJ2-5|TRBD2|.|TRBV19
TGTGCCAGTAGTACGGGACTAGTTCAAGAGACCCAGTACTTC
CASSTGLVQETQYF
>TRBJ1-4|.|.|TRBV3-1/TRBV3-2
TGTGCCAGCAGCCCCCTGAGGTCTGCAACTAATGAAAAACTGTTTTTT
CASSPLRSATNEKLFF
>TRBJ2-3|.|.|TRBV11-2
TGTGCCAGCAGCTTTCCCCCAGGGGAGACTAGCACAGATACGCAGTATTTT
CASSFPPGETSTDTQYF
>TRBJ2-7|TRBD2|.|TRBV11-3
TGTGCCAGCGGGGGACTAGCGGGGGGTTCCTACGAGCAGTACTTC
CASGGLAGGSYEQYF
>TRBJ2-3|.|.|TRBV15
TGTGCCACCAGCAGAGATCGAGGGCCAGATACGCAGTATTTT
CATSRDRGPDTQYF
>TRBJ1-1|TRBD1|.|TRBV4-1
TGCGCCAGCAGCCAAGTACAGGGGACCACTGAAGCTTTCTTT
CASSQVQGTTEAFF
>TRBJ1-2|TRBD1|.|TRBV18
TGTGCCAGCTCACCGGACAGGGAGCTAGGCTACACCTTC
CASSPDRELGYTF
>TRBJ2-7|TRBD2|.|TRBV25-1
TGTGCCAGCAATGGACTAGCCAGCAACGAGCAGTACTTC
CASNGLASNEQYF
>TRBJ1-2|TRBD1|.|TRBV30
TGTGCCTGGAGTCCAGGGGGTGGCTACACCTTC
CAWSPGGGYTF
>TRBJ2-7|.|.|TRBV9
TGTGCCAGCAGCGTAGGGTCAGGGGGACTCTACGAGCAGTACTTC
CASSVGSGGLYEQYF
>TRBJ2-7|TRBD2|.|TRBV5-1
TGCGCCAGCAGCCCGAATGTGGGGAGGGCCTACGAGCAGTACTTC
CASSPNVGRAYEQYF
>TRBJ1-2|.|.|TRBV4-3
TGCGCCAGCAGCCAAGATCTGGGGCTGGGCTATGGCTACACCTTC
CASSQDLGLGYGYTF
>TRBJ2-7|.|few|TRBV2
TGTGCCAGCAGTCTGTTTGTCAGCTACGAGCAGTACTTC
CASSLFVSYEQYF
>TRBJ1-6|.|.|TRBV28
TGTGCCAGTAGAAGATCCACAGCGCCATCTAGCACCCTCCACTTT
CASRRSTAPSSTLHF
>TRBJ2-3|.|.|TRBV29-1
TGCAGCGTTGTACGGTGGACAGCAGATACGCAGTATTTT
CSVVRWTADTQYF
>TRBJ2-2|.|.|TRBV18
TGTGCCAGCTCACCGAGGTCCTTAGGAACCGGGGAGCTGTTTTTT
CASSPRSLGTGELFF
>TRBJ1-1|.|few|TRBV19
TGTGCCAGTAGTAAACAGGGTCGGATGACCACTGAAGCTTTCTTT
CASSKQGRMTTEAFF
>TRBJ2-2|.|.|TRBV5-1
TGCGCCAGCAGCGATAGTCTTTTTAACACCGGGGAGCTGTTTTTT
CASSDSLFNTGELFF
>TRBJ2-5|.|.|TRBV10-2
TGCGCCAGAAAGAGACGGGGGAAATCAGTCCAAGAGACCCAGTACTTC
CARKRRGKSVQETQYF
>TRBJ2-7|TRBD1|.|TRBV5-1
TGCGCCAGCAGCTCTAGACAGGGGCCCTACGAGCAGTACTTC
CASSSRQGPYEQYF
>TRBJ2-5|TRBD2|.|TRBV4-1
TGCGCCAGCAGAGAGCGGGGAGTACCCCAAGAGACCCAGTACTTC
CASRERGVPQETQYF
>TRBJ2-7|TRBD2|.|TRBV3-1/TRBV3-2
TGTGCCAGCAGCCCCCGAGTAGCGGGGCGACGCGAGCAGTACTTC
CASSPRVAGRREQYF
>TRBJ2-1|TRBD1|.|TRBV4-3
TGCGCCAGCAGCCCGATACCGACAGGGGTAAGGAATGAGCAGTTCTTC
CASSPIPTGVRNEQFF
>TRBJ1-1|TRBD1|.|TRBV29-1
TGCAGCGTTGTAACAGGGGCGGCCACTGAAGCTTTCTTT
CSVVTGAATEAFF
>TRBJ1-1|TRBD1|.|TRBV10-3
TGTGCCATCAGACGGGGACAGGGAGGTGCCACTGAAGCTTTCTTT
CAIRRGQGGATEAFF